This T cell receptor beta chain emerged from a study of T-cell reconstitution after alpha-beta-depleted transplantation in children. This clonotype was found many times. A library of TCRbeta sequences, prepared with unique molecular identifiers, was generated. TCRdb reprocessed the PCR reads with MiXCR, giving one entry per CDR3 protein. Seen here are around 92,000 distinct CDR3 sequences, less than 15% observed once, and the top ten hold more than 11%. There are 17 residues in the CDR3. V gave up 0 bases and J gave up 10 bases; unmatched junction bases: 16. CDR1 and CDR2 from the germline V gene are LGHNA and YNFKEQ.

This TCR derives from a human donor who donated a stem cell graft to a child with inherited bone marrow failure. The sequencing used PBMCs from the stem cell graft donor, collected from the stem cell graft. This chain joins TRBV4-2 and TRBJ2-5, with 8 bases that match TRBD1. The CDR3 reads CASSQDTVQGAARGQYF. For the CDR3, the DNA is TGTGCCAGCAGCCAAGATACCGTCCAGGGGGCGGCACGCGGCCAGTACTTC.